A selection of T cell receptor beta chains follows, all from one sample in a study of T cell repertoires in cytomegalovirus infection. In TCRdb, the reads were re-called with MiXCR into one record per CDR3 protein. The sample lists approximately 500,000 distinct CDR3 sequences, approximately 15% occurring once. Sequenced input: CD8+ T cells from PBMCs. These receptor sequences come from a human donor in good health (CMV status not recorded). Some clones in this sample may be carry-over from other donors' samples. Both conserved end residues are part of each CDR3. Each record gives: D gene, V gene, J gene, CDR3 length, clone size, CDR3 DNA, CDR3 protein. D genes are given only for firm matches. Clone size is given for some rows only: seen once, a few or many times, or a class if the clone is expanded.

d_gene: TRBD1; v_gene: TRBV7-6; j_gene: TRBJ2-2; len: 17; abundance: many; CDR3nt: TGTGCCAGCAGCTTCGAGACAGGGACGTTGATCACCGGGGAGCTGTTTTTT; CDR3aa: CASSFETGTLITGELFF
d_gene: TRBD1; v_gene: TRBV7-9; j_gene: TRBJ1-1; len: 14; abundance: NA; CDR3nt: TGTGCCAGCAGTACGACAGGGCGTCGCACTGAAGCTTTCTTT; CDR3aa: CASSTTGRRTEAFF
d_gene: NA; v_gene: TRBV7-6; j_gene: TRBJ2-7; len: 14; abundance: few; CDR3nt: TGTGCCAGCAGCTTCCCCGGAATAGTCTACGAGCAGTACTTC; CDR3aa: CASSFPGIVYEQYF
d_gene: NA; v_gene: TRBV6-1; j_gene: TRBJ1-1; len: 15; abundance: many; CDR3nt: TGTGCCAGCAGTGATCCTACCGGAGGCGTTATTGAAGCTTTCTTT; CDR3aa: CASSDPTGGVIEAFF
d_gene: TRBD1; v_gene: TRBV12-3/TRBV12-4; j_gene: TRBJ2-7; len: 15; abundance: NA; CDR3nt: TGTGCCAGCAGTTACGGGACAGGGGGGTTCTACGAGCAGTACTTC; CDR3aa: CASSYGTGGFYEQYF
d_gene: NA; v_gene: TRBV7-9; j_gene: TRBJ1-1; len: 12; abundance: many; CDR3nt: TGTGCCAGCAGCTCGACAGTCTCTGAAGCTTTCTTT; CDR3aa: CASSSTVSEAFF
d_gene: NA; v_gene: TRBV7-6; j_gene: TRBJ2-3; len: 13; abundance: many; CDR3nt: TGTGCCAGCAGCTTGGAGGTCCCAGATACGCAGTATTTT; CDR3aa: CASSLEVPDTQYF
d_gene: NA; v_gene: TRBV30; j_gene: TRBJ2-1; len: 12; abundance: NA; CDR3nt: TGTGCCTGGAGTGGGCCGATCGACGAGCAGTTCTTC; CDR3aa: CAWSGPIDEQFF
d_gene: NA; v_gene: TRBV5-6; j_gene: TRBJ2-3; len: 13; abundance: few; CDR3nt: TGTGCCAGCAGCTCAGGTACGGGCCCCACGCAGTATTTT; CDR3aa: CASSSGTGPTQYF
d_gene: NA; v_gene: TRBV5-4; j_gene: TRBJ2-3; len: 14; abundance: many; CDR3nt: TGTGCCAGCAGCTCCCAAGGCAGCACAGATACGCAGTATTTT; CDR3aa: CASSSQGSTDTQYF
d_gene: TRBD1; v_gene: TRBV28; j_gene: TRBJ2-7; len: 15; abundance: many; CDR3nt: TGTGCCAGCAGTTTGATCCGACAGGGCATGAACGAGCAGTACTTC; CDR3aa: CASSLIRQGMNEQYF
d_gene: TRBD1; v_gene: TRBV19; j_gene: TRBJ2-7; len: 15; abundance: NA; CDR3nt: TGTGCCAGTAGTACCCCGGGACAGGGGTCAAACGAGCAGTACTTC; CDR3aa: CASSTPGQGSNEQYF
d_gene: NA; v_gene: TRBV12-5; j_gene: TRBJ1-4; len: 15; abundance: many; CDR3nt: TGTGCTAGTGGTTTGATCCAGGGCCTGAGCGAAAAACTGTTTTTT; CDR3aa: CASGLIQGLSEKLFF
d_gene: NA; v_gene: TRBV12-3/TRBV12-4; j_gene: TRBJ1-4; len: 15; abundance: many; CDR3nt: TGTGCCAGCAGTTTAGCGGGGGCGACTAATGAAAAACTGTTTTTT; CDR3aa: CASSLAGATNEKLFF
d_gene: NA; v_gene: TRBV27; j_gene: TRBJ2-3; len: 14; abundance: many; CDR3nt: TGTGCCAGCAGTTTAGGCACCGCTAAGGATACGCAGTATTTT; CDR3aa: CASSLGTAKDTQYF
d_gene: TRBD1; v_gene: TRBV28; j_gene: TRBJ2-2; len: 16; abundance: many; CDR3nt: TGTGCCAGCATAAAAGGGGACAGGGGGCTGGCCGGGGAGCTGTTTTTT; CDR3aa: CASIKGDRGLAGELFF
d_gene: NA; v_gene: TRBV7-4; j_gene: TRBJ2-5; len: 14; abundance: few; CDR3nt: TGTGCCAGCAGATCCGGACAGTACCAAGAGACCCAGTACTTC; CDR3aa: CASRSGQYQETQYF
d_gene: NA; v_gene: TRBV7-3; j_gene: TRBJ2-3; len: 13; abundance: many; CDR3nt: TGTGCCAGCAGCTTACTAGGTCCGGATACGCAGTATTTT; CDR3aa: CASSLLGPDTQYF
d_gene: NA; v_gene: TRBV6-5; j_gene: TRBJ1-6; len: 14; abundance: few; CDR3nt: TGTGCCAGCAGTTATGGGGGGGGGGTTTTATCCCTCCACTTT; CDR3aa: CASSYGGGVLSLHF
d_gene: NA; v_gene: TRBV5-6; j_gene: TRBJ2-3; len: 14; abundance: few; CDR3nt: TGTGCCAGCAGCTTGAGGGTTTGGATGGATACGCAGTATTTT; CDR3aa: CASSLRVWMDTQYF
d_gene: NA; v_gene: TRBV13; j_gene: TRBJ2-7; len: 17; abundance: NA; CDR3nt: TGTGCCAGCAGCACCCCCTGGACAGAAGCTTTCTCCTACGAGCAGTACTTC; CDR3aa: CASSTPWTEAFSYEQYF
d_gene: NA; v_gene: TRBV19; j_gene: TRBJ2-1; len: 15; abundance: NA; CDR3nt: TGTGCCAGTACCTCCGGGGGGCCCTGGGCGGATGAGCAGTTCTTC; CDR3aa: CASTSGGPWADEQFF
d_gene: NA; v_gene: TRBV7-9; j_gene: TRBJ1-2; len: 12; abundance: many; CDR3nt: TGTGCCAGCAGCGCCCAGGACTATGGCTACACCTTC; CDR3aa: CASSAQDYGYTF
d_gene: NA; v_gene: TRBV7-3; j_gene: TRBJ1-1; len: 13; abundance: many; CDR3nt: TGTGCCAGCAGCCTACAGCGGAACACTGAAGCTTTCTTT; CDR3aa: CASSLQRNTEAFF
d_gene: NA; v_gene: TRBV10-1; j_gene: TRBJ2-1; len: 15; abundance: NA; CDR3nt: TGCGCCAGCAGTGGGGGTAGCAGCTCCTACAATGAGCAGTTCTTC; CDR3aa: CASSGGSSSYNEQFF
d_gene: TRBD1; v_gene: TRBV9; j_gene: TRBJ1-1; len: 12; abundance: few; CDR3nt: TGTGCCAGCAGCGTAGGACAGGGGATTGCTTTCTTT; CDR3aa: CASSVGQGIAFF
d_gene: NA; v_gene: TRBV2; j_gene: TRBJ2-5; len: 16; abundance: NA; CDR3nt: TGTGCCAGCAGTGAGGGGTTGCGGGACAGTCAAGAGACCCAGTACTTC; CDR3aa: CASSEGLRDSQETQYF
d_gene: NA; v_gene: TRBV6-6; j_gene: TRBJ2-7; len: 15; abundance: NA; CDR3nt: TGTGCCAGCAGTTACTCGAACGGGGAATCCTACGAGCAGTACTTC; CDR3aa: CASSYSNGESYEQYF
d_gene: TRBD1; v_gene: TRBV5-1; j_gene: TRBJ1-1; len: 17; abundance: many; CDR3nt: TGCGCCAGCAGCTTGCAGACAGGGAGATCGGCGAACACTGAAGCTTTCTTT; CDR3aa: CASSLQTGRSANTEAFF
d_gene: NA; v_gene: TRBV29-1; j_gene: TRBJ1-2; len: 14; abundance: few; CDR3nt: TGCAGCGTTGAAGATTCAGGGGTGGGTTATGGCTACACCTTC; CDR3aa: CSVEDSGVGYGYTF
d_gene: TRBD1; v_gene: TRBV27; j_gene: TRBJ1-1; len: 13; abundance: few; CDR3nt: TGTGCCAGCGAAGACAGGGGAACGGCGGAAGCTTTCTTT; CDR3aa: CASEDRGTAEAFF
d_gene: NA; v_gene: TRBV3-1; j_gene: TRBJ2-5; len: 18; abundance: NA; CDR3nt: TGTGCCAGCAGCCAAGATCGGGGGACGGGGGCCTCCGGGGAGACCCAGTACTTC; CDR3aa: CASSQDRGTGASGETQYF
d_gene: NA; v_gene: TRBV7-9; j_gene: TRBJ1-5; len: 14; abundance: NA; CDR3nt: TGTGCCAGCAGCCAAGTTAATAGCAATCAGCCCCAGCATTTT; CDR3aa: CASSQVNSNQPQHF
d_gene: TRBD1; v_gene: TRBV19; j_gene: TRBJ1-5; len: 15; abundance: few; CDR3nt: TGTGCCAGTAGTGTTCGACAGGGAGGATTTCAGCCCCAGCATTTT; CDR3aa: CASSVRQGGFQPQHF
d_gene: NA; v_gene: TRBV7-3; j_gene: TRBJ2-1; len: 16; abundance: many; CDR3nt: TGTGCCAGCAGCTTATCGGGGGGCCCGGGCCACAATGAGCAGTTCTTC; CDR3aa: CASSLSGGPGHNEQFF
d_gene: NA; v_gene: TRBV15; j_gene: TRBJ1-1; len: 15; abundance: many; CDR3nt: TGTGCCACCAGCTCTCTCTTGACAGGAAACACTGAAGCTTTCTTT; CDR3aa: CATSSLLTGNTEAFF
d_gene: NA; v_gene: TRBV30; j_gene: TRBJ1-1; len: 14; abundance: few; CDR3nt: TGTGCCTGGAGGGGGAGACATTGGAACACTGAAGCTTTCTTT; CDR3aa: CAWRGRHWNTEAFF
d_gene: TRBD2; v_gene: TRBV9; j_gene: TRBJ2-1; len: 18; abundance: NA; CDR3nt: TGTGCCAGCAGCCCCGGGACTAGCGGGAGTTCCTCCTACAATGAGCAGTTCTTC; CDR3aa: CASSPGTSGSSSYNEQFF
d_gene: TRBD1; v_gene: TRBV19; j_gene: TRBJ2-7; len: 15; abundance: few; CDR3nt: TGTGCCAGTAGTTTTCCGGGACAGGAACCCTACGAGCAGTACTTC; CDR3aa: CASSFPGQEPYEQYF
d_gene: TRBD2; v_gene: TRBV27; j_gene: TRBJ2-1; len: 14; abundance: few; CDR3nt: TGTGCCAGCAACCCCGGACTAGCGAACAATGAGCAGTTCTTC; CDR3aa: CASNPGLANNEQFF
d_gene: NA; v_gene: TRBV7-8; j_gene: TRBJ2-7; len: 16; abundance: many; CDR3nt: TGTGCCAGCAGCCCCAGTGACGGACCGTCCTCCTACGAGCAGTACTTC; CDR3aa: CASSPSDGPSSYEQYF
d_gene: NA; v_gene: TRBV27; j_gene: TRBJ2-7; len: 13; abundance: NA; CDR3nt: TGTGCCAGCGGGGCAGGTCCCTTCTACGAGCAGTACTTC; CDR3aa: CASGAGPFYEQYF
d_gene: TRBD1; v_gene: TRBV29-1; j_gene: TRBJ1-6; len: 17; abundance: NA; CDR3nt: TGCAGCGTTGACAAGCGACAGGGCTCAGTCTCTCCATCACCCCTCCACTTT; CDR3aa: CSVDKRQGSVSPSPLHF
d_gene: NA; v_gene: TRBV18; j_gene: TRBJ2-1; len: 16; abundance: NA; CDR3nt: TGTGCCAGCTCACCACTCACCCTGAGCTCCTACAATGAGCAGTTCTTC; CDR3aa: CASSPLTLSSYNEQFF
d_gene: NA; v_gene: TRBV7-6; j_gene: TRBJ2-2; len: 17; abundance: NA; CDR3nt: TGTGCTAGCAGCAAACCCTGGGGGGTCGTGAACACCGGTGAGCTGTTTTTT; CDR3aa: CASSKPWGVVNTGELFF
d_gene: NA; v_gene: TRBV12-3/TRBV12-4; j_gene: TRBJ2-5; len: 14; abundance: many; CDR3nt: TGTGCCAGCAGTTTTGGTTTGGTCGTGGAGACCCAGTACTTC; CDR3aa: CASSFGLVVETQYF
d_gene: NA; v_gene: TRBV11-2; j_gene: TRBJ1-1; len: 15; abundance: many; CDR3nt: TGTGCCAGCAGCCGTTCACAGGGCATGAACACTGAAGCTTTCTTT; CDR3aa: CASSRSQGMNTEAFF
d_gene: NA; v_gene: TRBV6-1; j_gene: TRBJ1-1; len: 14; abundance: many; CDR3nt: TGTGCCAGCAGTGAACTGAGGGGGAGGACTGAAGCTTTCTTT; CDR3aa: CASSELRGRTEAFF
d_gene: TRBD2; v_gene: TRBV6-6; j_gene: TRBJ2-3; len: 14; abundance: NA; CDR3nt: TGTGCCACCCTAGATAGCGGGAGCACAGATACGCAGTATTTT; CDR3aa: CATLDSGSTDTQYF
d_gene: NA; v_gene: TRBV2; j_gene: TRBJ2-7; len: 14; abundance: NA; CDR3nt: TGTGCCAGCAACCCCCGGCCTCATTCCTACGAGCAGTACTTC; CDR3aa: CASNPRPHSYEQYF
d_gene: TRBD2; v_gene: TRBV7-9; j_gene: TRBJ2-1; len: 15; abundance: many; CDR3nt: TGTGCCAGCACCCTGGCGGGGGGATCCTACAATGAGCAGTTCTTC; CDR3aa: CASTLAGGSYNEQFF
d_gene: TRBD2; v_gene: TRBV12-3/TRBV12-4; j_gene: TRBJ2-2; len: 15; abundance: many; CDR3nt: TGTGCCAGCAGTCGGACTAGCATTGGTTCCGGGGAGCTGTTTTTT; CDR3aa: CASSRTSIGSGELFF
d_gene: NA; v_gene: TRBV5-1; j_gene: TRBJ1-2; len: 13; abundance: few; CDR3nt: TGCGCCAGCAGCTTCAAAGACATCTATGGCTACACCTTC; CDR3aa: CASSFKDIYGYTF
d_gene: NA; v_gene: TRBV12-3/TRBV12-4; j_gene: TRBJ1-1; len: 13; abundance: NA; CDR3nt: TGTGCCAGCAGCTACTCCGGGCGGAACAAAGCTTTCTTT; CDR3aa: CASSYSGRNKAFF
d_gene: NA; v_gene: TRBV27; j_gene: TRBJ2-2; len: 17; abundance: few; CDR3nt: TGTGCCAGCAGTTTATCGAGGGGCGGCTTTTACACCGGGGAGCTGTTTTTT; CDR3aa: CASSLSRGGFYTGELFF